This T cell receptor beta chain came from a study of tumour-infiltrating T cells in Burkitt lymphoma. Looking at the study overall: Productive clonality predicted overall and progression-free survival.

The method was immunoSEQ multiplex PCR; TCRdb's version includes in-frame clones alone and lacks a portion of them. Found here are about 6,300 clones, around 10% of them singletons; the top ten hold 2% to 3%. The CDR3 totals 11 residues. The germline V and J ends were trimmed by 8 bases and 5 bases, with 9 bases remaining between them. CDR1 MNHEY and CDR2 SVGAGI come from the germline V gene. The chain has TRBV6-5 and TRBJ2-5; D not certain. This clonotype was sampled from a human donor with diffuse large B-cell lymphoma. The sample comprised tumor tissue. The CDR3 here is CASSVRETQYF. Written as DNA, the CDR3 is TGTGCCAGCTCTGTGCGGGAGACCCAGTACTTC.